This T cell receptor beta chain was identified during a study of shared clonotypes between healthy human individuals. Study-level background: CD8 memory received one plate per donor, CD8 naive two, CD4 memory three and CD4 naive three.

Trimming took 2 bases from V and 6 from J; bases not matched to a gene: 3. Germline assignment: CDR1 MDHEN and CDR2 SYDVKM. The CDR3 consists of 14 residues. Clones were sequenced by immunoSEQ multiplex PCR, and TCRdb holds only the in-frame ones, with some missing. Seen here are millions of clones, more than 90% observed once, and the top ten hold more than 0.12%. Both subsets, CD45RA+ naive and CD45RA-negative memory, were split from the CD4+ cells. Sequenced sample: naive CD4+ T cells sorted from blood. The subset is: CD45RA+ positively selected. The TCR originated in a man aged 18 to 30 in good health. The chain uses TRBV28 and TRBJ2-3; TRBD2 matches at 9 bases. CDR3 loop: CASSLAGGLDTQYF. As DNA, the CDR3 is TGTGCCAGCAGTTTAGCGGGAGGGTTGGATACGCAGTATTTT.